This is a list of T cell receptor beta chains from one sample in a study of blood T cell repertoires in COVID-19. Generated by immunoSEQ multiplex PCR, the TCRdb table keeps only in-frame clones and is missing some. The sample yields some 100,000 clones, more than 75% seen once. The sample was peripheral blood. The receptors were gathered from a woman of 80 years or more with active COVID-19. Each CDR3 is given with its conserved first and last residue. A D gene is named only where the DNA matches it firmly. Size tells how often a clone was seen (once, few, many) or the class of an expanded clone, and some rows leave it out.

V,J,D,size,DNA,CDR3
TRBV7-7,TRBJ2-2,.,.,TGTGCTAGCAGCTTAGTGCCAGGGGTGGCCGGGGAGCTGTTTTTT,CASSLVPGVAGELFF
TRBV29-1,TRBJ2-1,TRBD2,.,TGCAGCGTCTCTAGCGGGAGGGAGCAGTTCTTC,CSVSSGREQFF
TRBV7-6,TRBJ2-3,.,.,TGTGCCAGCAGCCCCAGGGCCAGGGGAACCACAGATACGCAGTATTTT,CASSPRARGTTDTQYF
TRBV28,TRBJ2-1,TRBD2,.,TGTGCCAGTTTACGGGCTGCGGGAGATTCGAGTGAGCAGTTCTTC,CASLRAAGDSSEQFF
TRBV27,TRBJ2-7,.,.,TGTGCCAGCAGACATCAGTCGGGGGGCGACGAGCAGTACTTC,CASRHQSGGDEQYF
TRBV6-4,TRBJ2-1,.,.,TGTGCCAGCAGTGAAAACAGGGAGGGTTCTACCTACAATGAGCAGTTCTTC,CASSENREGSTYNEQFF
TRBV5-3,TRBJ1-2,TRBD1,once,TGTGCCAGAAGCTTGTTTAGGGACAGAGAAAACTATGGCTACACCTTC,CARSLFRDRENYGYTF
TRBV7-9,TRBJ2-5,.,once,TGTGCCAGCAGCCCGTGGGCCCGGGGTTCGGGCGAGACCCAGTACTTC,CASSPWARGSGETQYF
TRBV7-2,TRBJ1-3,TRBD1,.,TGTGCCAGCAGCTTATTATGGGGGACAGCTGGAAACACCATATATTTT,CASSLLWGTAGNTIYF
TRBV6-5,TRBJ1-5,.,few,TGTGCCAGCAGCCGCGACAGCTATAGCAATCAGCCCCAGCATTTT,CASSRDSYSNQPQHF
TRBV6-5,TRBJ1-1,.,.,TGTGCCACCGCGTTGGGGAGGACTGAAGCTTTCTTT,CATALGRTEAFF
TRBV27,TRBJ1-2,TRBD1,.,TGTGCCAGCAGACCCAGGGGGCGCTATGGCTACACCTTC,CASRPRGRYGYTF
TRBV3-1/TRBV3-2,TRBJ2-1,.,.,TGTGCCAGCAGCCAAGGGGCTGAGCAGTTCTTC,CASSQGAEQFF
TRBV5-1,TRBJ1-4,TRBD1,.,TGCGCCAGCAGCTCACTAGGGACAGGGAGGGAAAAACTGTTTTTT,CASSSLGTGREKLFF
TRBV7-2,TRBJ2-7,TRBD1,.,TGTGCCAGCAGCCCCAGACAGGGGACCTACGAGCAGTACTTC,CASSPRQGTYEQYF
TRBV4-2,TRBJ2-1,.,few,TGTGCCAGCAGCCAAGAGGCAGGCATCCCCTCCTACAATGAGCAGTTCTTC,CASSQEAGIPSYNEQFF
TRBV18,TRBJ1-5,TRBD1,few,TGTGCCAGCTCGGACAGGGGTGATCAGCCCCAGCATTTT,CASSDRGDQPQHF